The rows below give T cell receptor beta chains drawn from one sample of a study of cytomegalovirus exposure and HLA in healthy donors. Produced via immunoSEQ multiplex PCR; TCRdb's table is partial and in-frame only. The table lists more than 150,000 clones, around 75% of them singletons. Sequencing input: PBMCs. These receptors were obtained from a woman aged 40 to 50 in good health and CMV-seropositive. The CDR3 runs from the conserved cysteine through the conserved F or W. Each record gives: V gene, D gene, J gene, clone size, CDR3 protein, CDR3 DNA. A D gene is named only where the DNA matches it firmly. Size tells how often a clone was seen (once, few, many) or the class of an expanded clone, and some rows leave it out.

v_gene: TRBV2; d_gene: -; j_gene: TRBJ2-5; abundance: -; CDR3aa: CASTLGGGQETQYF; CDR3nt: TGTGCCAGCACGCTCGGCGGAGGTCAAGAGACCCAGTACTTC
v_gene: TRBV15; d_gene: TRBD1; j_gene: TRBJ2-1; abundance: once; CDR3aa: CATSRVGQGFDEQFF; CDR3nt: TGTGCCACCAGCAGAGTAGGACAGGGTTTCGATGAGCAGTTCTTC
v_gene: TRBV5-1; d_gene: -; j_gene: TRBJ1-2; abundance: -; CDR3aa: CASSLVVSEYNTF; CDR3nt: TGCGCCAGCAGCTTGGTAGTGTCGGAGTATAACACCTTC
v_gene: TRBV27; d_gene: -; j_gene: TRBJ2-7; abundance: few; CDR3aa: CASSLSIRDSGTYEQYF; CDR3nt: TGTGCCAGCAGTTTATCGATCCGGGACTCTGGGACCTACGAGCAGTACTTC
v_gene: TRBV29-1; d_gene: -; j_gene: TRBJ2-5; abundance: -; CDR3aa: CSHDSPETQYF; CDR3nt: TGCAGCCATGACAGTCCAGAGACCCAGTACTTC
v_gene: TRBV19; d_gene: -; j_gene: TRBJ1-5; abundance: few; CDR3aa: CASARGVDQPQHF; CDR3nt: TGTGCCAGCGCCCGGGGGGTGGATCAGCCCCAGCATTTT
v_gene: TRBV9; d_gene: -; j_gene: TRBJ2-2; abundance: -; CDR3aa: CASKRGQLGNTGELFF; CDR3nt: TGTGCCAGCAAGCGGGGACAACTGGGGAACACCGGGGAGCTGTTTTTT
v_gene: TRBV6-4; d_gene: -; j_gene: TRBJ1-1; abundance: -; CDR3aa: CASSAQVNTEAFF; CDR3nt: TGTGCCAGCAGTGCACAGGTGAACACTGAAGCTTTCTTT
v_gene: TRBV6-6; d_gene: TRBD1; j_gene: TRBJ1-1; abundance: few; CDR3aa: CASRTGQAWTEAFF; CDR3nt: TGTGCCAGCAGGACCGGACAGGCTTGGACTGAAGCTTTCTTT
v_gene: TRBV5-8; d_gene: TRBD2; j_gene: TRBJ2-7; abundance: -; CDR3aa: CASSHGTSGIYEQYF; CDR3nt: TGTGCCAGCAGCCACGGGACTAGCGGGATCTACGAGCAGTACTTC
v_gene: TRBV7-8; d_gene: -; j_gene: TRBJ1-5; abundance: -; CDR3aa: CASSLEQNRNQPQHF; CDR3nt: TGTGCCAGCAGCTTAGAACAGAACAGAAATCAGCCCCAGCATTTT
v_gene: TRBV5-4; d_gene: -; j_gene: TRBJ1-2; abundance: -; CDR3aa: CASSLVQGSGYTF; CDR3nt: TGTGCCAGCAGCTTGGTACAGGGATCTGGCTACACCTTC
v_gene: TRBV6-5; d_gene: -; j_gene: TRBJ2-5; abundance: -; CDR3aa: CASSYSWAGQETQYF; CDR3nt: TGTGCCAGCAGTTACTCTTGGGCAGGACAAGAGACCCAGTACTTC
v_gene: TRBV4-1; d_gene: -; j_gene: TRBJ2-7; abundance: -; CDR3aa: CASSQDQGAQGLGYEQYF; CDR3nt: TGCGCCAGCAGCCAAGATCAGGGCGCACAGGGTTTGGGATACGAGCAGTACTTC
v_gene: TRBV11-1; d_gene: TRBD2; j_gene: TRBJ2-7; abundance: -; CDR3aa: CASSPSGRAHEQYF; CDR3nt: TGTGCCAGCAGTCCTAGCGGGAGGGCCCACGAGCAGTACTTC
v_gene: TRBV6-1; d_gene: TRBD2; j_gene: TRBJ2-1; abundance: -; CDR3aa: CASRGLAEQFF; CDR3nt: TGTGCCAGCAGGGGACTAGCGGAGCAGTTCTTC
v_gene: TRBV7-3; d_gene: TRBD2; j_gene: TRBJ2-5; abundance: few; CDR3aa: CASSFSSGGETQYF; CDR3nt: TGTGCCAGCAGCTTCTCCTCGGGGGGAGAGACCCAGTACTTC
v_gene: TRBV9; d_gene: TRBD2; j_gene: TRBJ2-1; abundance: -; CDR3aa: CASSLGGTSGYSNEQFF; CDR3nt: TGTGCCAGCAGCTTAGGGGGGACTAGCGGGTATTCCAATGAGCAGTTCTTC
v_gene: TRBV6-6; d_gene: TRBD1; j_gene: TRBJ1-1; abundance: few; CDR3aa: CASSYPGQGTEAFF; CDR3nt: TGTGCCAGCAGTTACCCTGGACAGGGAACTGAAGCTTTCTTT
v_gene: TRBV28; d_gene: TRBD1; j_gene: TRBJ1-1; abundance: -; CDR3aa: CASSLVNRGLGEAFF; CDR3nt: TGTGCCAGCAGTTTGGTGAACAGGGGTCTAGGTGAAGCTTTCTTT
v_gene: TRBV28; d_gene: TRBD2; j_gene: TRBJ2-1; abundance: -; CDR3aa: CASSSGTSGRAYNEQFF; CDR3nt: TGTGCCAGCAGCTCCGGGACTAGCGGGAGAGCCTACAATGAGCAGTTCTTC
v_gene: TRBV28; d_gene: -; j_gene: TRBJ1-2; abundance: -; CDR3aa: CASSTLGEGNYGYTF; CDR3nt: TGTGCCAGCAGTACCTTGGGGGAGGGGAACTATGGCTACACCTTC
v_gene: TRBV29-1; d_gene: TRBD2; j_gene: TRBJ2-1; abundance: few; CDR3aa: CSVGTSGSDEQFF; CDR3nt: TGCAGCGTCGGGACTAGCGGGAGCGATGAGCAGTTCTTC
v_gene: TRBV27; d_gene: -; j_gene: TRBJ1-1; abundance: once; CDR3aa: CASSSNRQAEAFF; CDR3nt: TGTGCCAGCAGTTCGAACCGACAGGCGGAAGCTTTCTTT
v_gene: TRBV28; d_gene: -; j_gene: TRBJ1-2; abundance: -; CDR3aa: CASSLRGTAYGYTF; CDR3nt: TGTGCCAGCAGTTTAAGGGGGACGGCCTATGGCTACACCTTC